This passage covers 10 T cell receptor beta chains from one sample sequenced in a study of cytotoxic CD8 clonotypes in ibrutinib-treated CLL. Only in-frame clones appear in the TCRdb table, and some are missing; sequencing was by immunoSEQ multiplex PCR. The table records roughly 180,000 clones, 84% of them present only once. The source material was PBMCs, sampled after 24 months of ibrutinib treatment. All receptors come from a human donor with chronic lymphocytic leukemia.

This rearrangement joins TRBV30 to TRBJ1-1; D unresolved. The V and J ends lost 4 bases and 1 base respectively, with 10 bases between them. CDR1 is GTSNPN and CDR2 is SVGIG in the germline V gene (reference sequence). The CDR3 is 13 residues long. For the CDR3, the DNA is TGTGCCTGGATGGTCAATTCGAACACTGAAGCTTTCTTT. It specifies CAWMVNSNTEAFF.

J is TRBJ1-2 and V is TRBV2; TRBD1 is a possible D gene (6 bases). Germline CDR1 reads SNHLY; CDR2 reads FYNNEI. The length of the CDR3 is 13 residues. Trimming pared 11 bases from V and 4 bases from J, leaving 17 bases between. The CDR3 DNA follows: TGTGCCCGCCAATCACAGGGAAGCTATGGCTACACCTTC. Protein sequence: CARQSQGSYGYTF.

This chain connects TRBV7-9 to TRBJ1-1; 7 bases match TRBD1. This CDR3 region has 15 residues. In germline, CDR1 is SEHNR, CDR2 FQNEAQ (reference sequence). J lost 0 bases, V lost 6 bases, and 7 bases had no gene match. The CDR3 DNA reads TGTGCCAGCAGGGAATTCACAGGGGTGAACACTGAAGCTTTCTTT. Its translation is CASREFTGVNTEAFF. Variable domain in full (rest from reference TRBV7-9 and TRBJ1-1): DTGVSQNPRHKITKRGQNVTFRCDPISEHNRLYWYRQTLGQGPEFLTYFQNEAQLEKSRLLSDRFSAERPKGSFSTLEIQRTEQGDSAMYLCASREFTGVNTEAFFGQGTRLTVV.

V gene TRBV6-5 combines with J gene TRBJ1-5; no definite D call. The CDR3 runs 15 residues. V was cut by 4 bases and J by 7 bases, with 17 bases left in between. Germline values: CDR1 MNHEY, CDR2 SVGAGI. CDR3 coding DNA: TGTGCCAGCAGTTCCCGCCCCGGGGAAACGCAGCCCCAGCATTTT. Translated, it gives CASSSRPGETQPQHF.

The chain links TRBV7-2 to TRBJ2-1, with 7 bases lining up with TRBD1. V lost 5 bases, J lost 8 bases, and 6 bases stayed unmatched. The CDR3 sequence is 13 residues long. The germline V gene encodes CDR1 SGHTA and CDR2 FQGNSA. The CDR3 coding sequence is TGTGCCAGCAGCCCCAGGGGGTTCGATGAGCAGTTCTTC. Translated, it gives CASSPRGFDEQFF.

The chain uses TRBV28 and TRBJ1-1; D unclear. This CDR3 comprises 13 residues. Trimming took 5 bases from V and 0 from J, leaving 7 bases between them. Germline CDR1 and CDR2: MDHEN and SYDVKM. CDR3 nucleotides: TGTGCCAGCAGTCCCCCTGTGAACACTGAAGCTTTCTTT. As protein: CASSPPVNTEAFF.

CDR3 DNA: TGTGCCAGCAGTTTCAGGGGGCGCCGGTCCTACAATGAGCAGTTCTTC. It is translated as CASSFRGRRSYNEQFF. The J gene is TRBJ2-1, the V gene TRBV6-5, with 8 bases identical to TRBD1. The germline V gene encodes CDR1 MNHEY and CDR2 SVGAGI. After removal of 4 bases from V and 1 base from J, the junction contained 6 bases not matched to a gene. CDR3 length: 16 amino acids.

The chain is built from TRBV6-5 and TRBJ1-6, with a possible D match to TRBD1 (6 bases). The CDR3 spans 15 residues. Between the trimmed V and J ends, which lost 6 bases and 8 bases, there was a span of 17 bases. CDR1 and CDR2 from the germline V gene are MNHEY and SVGAGI. The CDR3 sequence: CASSPAGGADSPLHF. The CDR3 nucleotides are TGTGCCAGCAGCCCCGCCGGGGGGGCGGATTCACCCCTCCACTTT.

This clone was detected a few times. The V and J genes are TRBV10-3 and TRBJ2-1, with 12 bases fitting TRBD1. Germline CDR1 ENHRY, CDR2 SYGVKD. The trim removed 2 bases at V and 10 bases at J, leaving 3 bases unmatched. This CDR3 is 14 amino acids long. CDR3 loop: CAISEGTGGEEQFF. CDR3 coding DNA: TGTGCCATCAGTGAGGGGACAGGGGGCGAGGAGCAGTTCTTC.

This clone appeared once. This rearrangement joins TRBV7-9 to TRBJ2-2; 9 bases align to TRBD1. The germline gives CDR1 SEHNR, CDR2 FQNEAQ (reference sequence). V shed 6 bases and J 7 bases; nucleotides not matched to a gene: 6. The CDR3 extends over 14 amino acids. The CDR3 DNA is TGTGCCAGCAGACCACAGGGGGCTCACGGGGAGCTGTTTTTT. Encoded protein: CASRPQGAHGELFF.